The rows below give T cell receptor beta chains drawn from one sample of a study of shared clonotypes between healthy human individuals. Sequencing was performed with immunoSEQ multiplex PCR; in TCRdb, only in-frame clones are kept and a portion is missing. The repertoire includes about 1 million clones, about 75% of them detected once, and approximately 1.5% sits in the top ten. The sample consisted of memory CD4+ T cells sorted from blood. These receptors were collected from a man aged 18 to 29 in good health. Each CDR3 is given with its conserved first and last residue. Each record gives: D gene, clone size, V gene, J gene, CDR3 protein, CDR3 DNA. D genes are given only for firm matches. Some rows have no size entry. The others give once, few or many, or a class for an expanded clone.

D: NA; size: few; V: TRBV2; J: TRBJ1-1; CDR3: CASRVGAEAFF; DNA: TGTGCCAGCAGAGTCGGGGCTGAAGCTTTCTTT
D: TRBD2; size: NA; V: TRBV5-4; J: TRBJ2-7; CDR3: CASSLGTSGIIREQYF; DNA: TGTGCCAGCAGCTTGGGAACTAGCGGGATAATACGGGAGCAGTACTTC
D: NA; size: NA; V: TRBV6-5; J: TRBJ2-2; CDR3: CASRAGLGNTGELFF; DNA: TGTGCCAGCAGAGCGGGCCTCGGCAACACCGGGGAGCTGTTTTTT
D: NA; size: NA; V: TRBV7-2; J: TRBJ2-5; CDR3: CASSFGGYQETQYF; DNA: TGTGCCAGCAGCTTTGGTGGGTACCAAGAGACCCAGTACTTC
D: NA; size: NA; V: TRBV11-3; J: TRBJ2-1; CDR3: CASSLDPTYNEQFF; DNA: TGTGCCAGCAGCTTAGATCCGACCTACAATGAGCAGTTCTTC
D: NA; size: NA; V: TRBV6-6; J: TRBJ1-2; CDR3: CASSYGRGIRDGYTF; DNA: TGTGCCAGCAGTTACGGTCGGGGTATTCGAGATGGCTACACCTTC
D: NA; size: few; V: TRBV5-6; J: TRBJ1-2; CDR3: CASSLYQGSGGYTF; DNA: TGTGCCAGCAGCTTGTACCAGGGGAGTGGTGGCTACACCTTC
D: NA; size: NA; V: TRBV7-9; J: TRBJ1-2; CDR3: CASSLRFGPGDYGYTF; DNA: TGTGCCAGCAGCCTCCGTTTTGGGCCGGGGGACTATGGCTACACCTTC
D: NA; size: NA; V: TRBV7-9; J: TRBJ1-2; CDR3: CASSQMAGGYTF; DNA: TGTGCCAGCAGCCAGATGGCGGGTGGCTACACCTTC
D: TRBD1; size: NA; V: TRBV2; J: TRBJ2-7; CDR3: CATAPDRSSYEQYF; DNA: TGTGCCACCGCTCCGGACAGGTCGTCCTACGAGCAGTACTTC
D: NA; size: many; V: TRBV5-4; J: TRBJ2-5; CDR3: CASSDPRGSQETQYF; DNA: TGTGCCAGCAGCGATCCCCGCGGATCCCAAGAGACCCAGTACTTC
D: NA; size: NA; V: TRBV20-1; J: TRBJ2-7; CDR3: CSAPRGAEQYF; DNA: TGCAGTGCTCCCCGGGGTGCCGAGCAGTACTTC
D: NA; size: NA; V: TRBV7-8; J: TRBJ1-2; CDR3: CASSFSGEGYTF; DNA: TGTGCCAGCAGCTTTTCGGGGGAAGGCTACACCTTC
D: TRBD1; size: NA; V: TRBV27; J: TRBJ1-5; CDR3: CASSFGPGGAHSQPQHF; DNA: TGTGCCAGCAGTTTCGGCCCAGGGGGCGCCCACAGTCAGCCCCAGCATTTT
D: NA; size: few; V: TRBV5-1; J: TRBJ1-5; CDR3: CASSLGPEAGQPQHF; DNA: TGCGCCAGCAGCTTGGGTCCAGAGGCAGGTCAGCCCCAGCATTTT
D: NA; size: NA; V: TRBV10-3; J: TRBJ1-1; CDR3: CAISLTVNTEAFF; DNA: TGTGCCATCAGTTTGACAGTGAACACTGAAGCTTTCTTT
D: NA; size: NA; V: TRBV5-1; J: TRBJ2-1; CDR3: CASSQDRSVYNEQFF; DNA: TGCGCCAGCAGCCAGGACAGATCTGTCTACAATGAGCAGTTCTTC
D: TRBD1; size: NA; V: TRBV7-2; J: TRBJ1-3; CDR3: CASSQDRGSPGNTIYF; DNA: TGTGCCAGCAGCCAGGACAGGGGATCACCTGGAAACACCATATATTTT
D: NA; size: NA; V: TRBV5-4; J: TRBJ2-7; CDR3: CASSLGGTAVFSSEQYF; DNA: TGTGCCAGCAGCTTGGGCGGCACAGCCGTTTTTTCAAGCGAGCAGTACTTC
D: TRBD1; size: few; V: TRBV30; J: TRBJ1-1; CDR3: CAWRAPGQGLNTEAFF; DNA: TGTGCCTGGAGGGCTCCGGGACAGGGGCTGAACACTGAAGCTTTCTTT
D: TRBD2; size: NA; V: TRBV5-1; J: TRBJ2-3; CDR3: CASNALFSGGTDTQYF; DNA: TGCGCCAGCAACGCACTCTTTAGCGGGGGCACAGATACGCAGTATTTT
D: NA; size: NA; V: TRBV2; J: TRBJ1-4; CDR3: CASSLTGYNEKLFF; DNA: TGTGCCAGCAGTCTTACAGGGTACAATGAAAAACTGTTTTTT
D: NA; size: NA; V: TRBV9; J: TRBJ2-7; CDR3: CASSARDWGHQQYF; DNA: TGTGCCAGCAGCGCTCGGGACTGGGGTCATCAGCAGTACTTC
D: TRBD1; size: NA; V: TRBV11-2; J: TRBJ1-1; CDR3: CASSVMGQMNTEAFF; DNA: TGTGCCAGCAGCGTAATGGGACAGATGAACACTGAAGCTTTCTTT
D: NA; size: many; V: TRBV5-1; J: TRBJ1-6; CDR3: CASSLWGDNSPLHF; DNA: TGCGCCAGCAGCCTTTGGGGTGATAATTCACCCCTCCACTTT
D: NA; size: NA; V: TRBV19; J: TRBJ1-2; CDR3: CASSIRRADYGYTF; DNA: TGTGCCAGTAGTATACGGAGGGCTGACTATGGCTACACCTTC